This T cell receptor beta chain was recovered during a study of immune cell composition in non-small cell lung cancer. General study findings and limits: Shared sequences between tumour-reactive and dominant in vivo clones were not proven.

This clone was observed a handful of times. What it recognizes is unknown. Only in-frame clones appear in the TCRdb table, and some are missing; sequencing was by immunoSEQ multiplex PCR. The table has roughly 10,000 clones, around 60% seen once. J gave up 3 bases and V 8 bases, and 3 bases lay outside the gene matches. The CDR3 sequence is 13 residues long. Germline CDR1 and CDR2: SGHVS and FNYEAQ. The sequence came from a human donor with non-small cell lung cancer. Input material: lung tumor tissue. The rearrangement uses TRBV7-6 and TRBJ2-2; 7 nucleotides match TRBD2. The CDR3 sequence is CASRAGDTGELFF. DNA for the CDR3: TGTGCCAGCCGGGCGGGAGACACCGGGGAGCTGTTTTTT.